This T cell receptor (beta chain) was identified in a study of a mutant IDH1 vaccine in newly diagnosed glioma (dated by TCRdb to the early 2020s). Study-wide context: Vaccination started 4-6 weeks after radiotherapy alone, or was given together with temozolomide cycles in the groups whose treatment included chemotherapy. Six visits were used for peripheral blood collection: V03 (baseline), V05, V07, V10, V12 and V13. The week-35 safety follow-up took place at visit V12, and the week-47 end of study took place at visit V13. Before enrollment, patients had received standard therapy of radiotherapy alone, temozolomide alone, or radiochemotherapy with temozolomide; most received the combination. Longitudinal TCRB deep sequencing was performed for some 25 treated patients wherever samples were available for exploratory analyses. Of the roughly 31 treated patients, about 60% were male and about 40% were female, and the mean age was approximately 39 years. General findings and caveats noted by the study authors: Vaccine-induced immune responses across multiple MHC alleles were detected in over 85% of patients. PBMC samples for TCRB deep sequencing were selected based on availability. No apparent relationship was observed between pseudoprogression and alterations in the top peripheral T cell clonotypes detected by TCRB sequencing. It was noted by the authors that analyses of patient blood samples could not be reproduced owing to sample limitations.

Of note for this clone: The antigen it binds to is not known. No much larger clone exists at a distance of one base, and base qualities are not known.

The library was generated by the immunoSEQ multiplex PCR assay. Rearranged TCR beta chain sequences were amplified with the hsTCRB Kit following the manufacturer's protocol. An Illumina MiSeq was used to sequence the TCRB libraries. Regarding the original processing steps: Demultiplexing, trimming and gene mapping were performed with the kit vendor's proprietary platform. In TCRdb, the immuneACCESS table is reduced to in-frame sequences with V and J assigned. These tables do not hold every clone; where another copy was compared, an unresolved V gene accounts for under half, and the others remain unexplained. That table supplies the V and J calls and clone size; D and trimming were determined from the DNA. The sample has fewer than 70,000 clones on record, around 84% of them singletons. Of the sample, roughly 2% falls within the top ten clones. The time point label, as the study defines it: week 35, safety follow-up. Every vaccine dose consisted of 300 ug of a 20-mer mutant IDH1 peptide in Montanide, administered subcutaneously together with topical imiquimod. Patients were given eight vaccinations, in weeks 1, 3, 5, 7, 11, 15, 19 and 23, which matched visits V03 through V10. All donors had newly diagnosed IDH1-mutant astrocytomas of WHO grade 3 or 4 that showed loss of nuclear ATRX. The samples were drawn from NOA16, a multicentre, single-arm, open-label phase I trial in Germany that tested a mutant IDH1 peptide vaccine in humans for the first time. The DNeasy Blood and Tissue Kit was used to extract genomic DNA from EDTA blood for TCRB sequencing.

The CDR3 numbers 13 residues from cysteine through phenylalanine. Only the CDR3 part of the read is kept: 39 bases, read in frame from the first base. The germline V gene provides CDR1 MDHEN and CDR2 SYDVKM. Cut back by 7 bases and 0 bases, the V and J ends lie 10 bases apart. This receptor was taken from a man aged 25-40 years with glioma. Sample: PBMCs, taken from a glioma patient whose treatment included an IDH1 peptide vaccine. The chain joins TRBV28 to TRBJ2-7, with the D segment identity uncertain. The DNA is as follows: TGTGCCAGCACCCGCAGGTTCTCCTACGAGCAGTACTTC. The resulting protein is CASTRRFSYEQYF.